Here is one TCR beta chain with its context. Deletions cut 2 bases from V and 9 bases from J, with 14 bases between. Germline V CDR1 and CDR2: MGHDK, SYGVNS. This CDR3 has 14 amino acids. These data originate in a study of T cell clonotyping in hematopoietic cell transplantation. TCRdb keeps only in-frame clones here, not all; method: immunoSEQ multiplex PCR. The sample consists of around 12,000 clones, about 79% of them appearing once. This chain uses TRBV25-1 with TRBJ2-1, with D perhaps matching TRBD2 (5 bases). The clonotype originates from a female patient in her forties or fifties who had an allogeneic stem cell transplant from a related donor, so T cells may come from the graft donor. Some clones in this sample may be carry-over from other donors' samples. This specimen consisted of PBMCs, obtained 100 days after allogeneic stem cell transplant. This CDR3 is CASSEIGEGGEQFF. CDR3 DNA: TGTGCCAGCAGTGAAATAGGAGAGGGTGGTGAGCAGTTCTTC.